The 27 T cell receptor beta chains reported below all come from one sample, sequenced in a study of CD8 T cells in Susac syndrome. RNA, at about 0.5 to 1 ug, was reverse transcribed with random hexamers. MiXCR, applied by TCRdb to the immunoSEQ multiplex PCR reads, yields one record per CDR3 protein. Among approximately 280,000 distinct CDR3 sequences listed, around 83% were seen once. The specimen sequenced was CD8+ T cells from PBMCs. The origin of the receptors is a human donor with multiple sclerosis.

The chain carries TRBV2 and TRBJ1-5; a weak D match, TRBD1 (5 bases). The CDR3 covers 15 residues. V lost 6 bases and J 7 bases, leaving 19 bases between the germline ends. The V gene's germline CDR1 is SNHLY and CDR2 FYNNEI. DNA of the CDR3: TGTGCCAGCAGGGCTAGGGGAGGGATAGACCAGCCCCAGCATTTT. This sequence encodes CASRARGGIDQPQHF.

V usage is TRBV5-1 and J usage is TRBJ2-1; 10 positions agree with TRBD2. The V gene end was trimmed by 0 bases and the J gene end by 3 bases; junction bases not matched to a gene: 6. The CDR3 totals 17 residues. From germline, CDR1 is SGHRS and CDR2 YFSETQ. The CDR3 sequence: CASSLGLAGVHYNEQFF. The CDR3 nucleotides are TGCGCCAGCAGCTTGGGACTAGCGGGCGTCCACTACAATGAGCAGTTCTTC. The variable domain in full, with the rest retrieved from reference TRBV5-1 and TRBJ2-1, is KAGVTQTPRYLIKTRGQQVTLSCSPISGHRSVSWYQQTPGQGLQFLFEYFSETQRNKGNFPGRFSGRQFSNSRSEMNVSTLELGDSALYLCASSLGLAGVHYNEQFFGPGTRLTVL.

This clonotype came up a few times. This chain links TRBV27 with TRBJ2-1; D gene uncertain. Germline CDR1 is MNHEY and CDR2 is SMNVEV (reference sequence). The V end lost 4 bases, the J end lost 7 bases, and 5 bases lay between the germline ends. This CDR3 has 11 amino acids. CDR3 sequence reads: CASSYLNEQFF. The CDR3 region has the DNA TGTGCCAGCAGTTATCTGAATGAGCAGTTCTTC.

This clonotype was seen once. The chain uses TRBV10-3 and TRBJ1-1; TRBD1 might be the D (6 bases). The CDR3 is made up of 14 amino acids. CDR1 and CDR2 (germline): ENHRY, SYGVKD. V was trimmed by 7 bases and J by 3 bases, leaving 15 bases between them. The CDR3: CAINRGGVDTEAFF. The CDR3 DNA is TGTGCCATCAATAGAGGGGGGGTCGACACTGAAGCTTTCTTT.

CDR3 nucleotides: TGTGCCAGCAGCTTTCACTCAGAGGGGGGCGGCTACACCTTC. This codes for CASSFHSEGGGYTF. This chain links TRBV7-9 with TRBJ1-2; maybe TRBD1 (6 bases). This CDR3 has 14 amino acids. Germline CDR1 is SEHNR and CDR2 is FQNEAQ (reference sequence). Trimming cost V 3 bases and J 8 bases, with 16 bases left between them.

The rearrangement uses TRBV7-9 and TRBJ2-5; weak D call: TRBD2 (6 bases). Trimming cost V 6 bases and J 0 bases, with 23 bases left between them. The CDR3 loop spans 18 amino acids. CDR1 is SEHNR, CDR2 FQNEAQ, per germline (reference sequence). The chain's CDR3 is CASSPMEPPGVYQETQYF. Here the CDR3 DNA reads TGTGCCAGCAGTCCTATGGAACCACCGGGAGTCTACCAAGAGACCCAGTACTTC.

V usage is TRBV7-9 and J usage is TRBJ1-2, with unresolved D. The length of the CDR3 is 15 residues. Trimming pared 4 bases from V and 7 bases from J, leaving 19 bases between. The germline gives CDR1 SEHNR, CDR2 FQNEAQ (reference sequence). The CDR3 DNA reads TGTGCCAGCAGCTCGCCCACTCGTGGTCGAGTTGGCTACACCTTC. This translates into CASSSPTRGRVGYTF.

CDR3 nucleotides: TGTGCCAGCAGTTTGGGACAGGACAATGAGCAGTTCTTC. As protein: CASSLGQDNEQFF. The chain combines TRBV12-3 or TRBV12-4 with TRBJ2-1, with 8 bases lining up with TRBD1. Trimming removed 3 bases from V and 5 bases from J; junction bases left unmatched: 0. The CDR3 is 13 amino acids.

This clonotype was observed once. The rearrangement joins TRBV27 to TRBJ2-7, with D possibly TRBD1 on 6 matching bases. The CDR3 runs to 14 residues. Germline-derived CDR1 and CDR2 are MNHEY and SMNVEV (reference sequence). Trimming left V 4 bases short and J 5 bases short, with 15 bases between. This CDR3 is CASSSLGQSNEQYF. CDR3 nucleotides: TGTGCCAGCAGTTCCCTGGGACAATCGAACGAGCAGTACTTC.

This chain links TRBV7-6 with TRBJ2-5, with TRBD2 matching over 13 bases. Germline V CDR1 and CDR2: SGHVS, FNYEAQ. V was pared by 2 bases and J by 5 bases, with 20 bases of the junction left unmatched. The CDR3 contains 21 residues. CDR3 in DNA: TGTGCCAGCAGCTTACGGTCCTGGACTAGCGGGAGAACGGGGACTTCGGAGACCCAGTACTTC. Translating it yields CASSLRSWTSGRTGTSETQYF.

The V call is TRBV5-1, the J call TRBJ1-4; 7 nucleotides align to TRBD1. V dropped 4 bases and J dropped 0; count of bases not matched to a gene: 6. Germline lookup yields CDR1 SGHRS and CDR2 YFSETQ. The CDR3 is 16 residues long. The CDR3 spells CASSPGTAATNEKLFF. CDR3 in DNA: TGCGCCAGCAGCCCGGGGACAGCCGCAACTAATGAAAAACTGTTTTTT.

J is TRBJ1-6 and V is TRBV5-5; the match to TRBD1 covers 10 bases. V shed 4 bases and J 7 bases; nucleotides not matched to a gene: 8. The CDR3 is made up of 16 amino acids. The germline CDR1 and CDR2 sequences are SGHKS and YYEKEE (reference sequence). CDR3 in DNA: TGTGCCAGCAGCGACCGGGACAGGGGTGGCAATTCACCCCTCCACTTT. This gives the protein CASSDRDRGGNSPLHF.

The V gene is TRBV29-1, the J gene TRBJ1-2; the D is unclear. The CDR3 runs 13 residues. Germline-derived CDR1 and CDR2 are SQVTM and ANQGSEA. V was pared by 2 bases and J by 3 bases, with 10 bases between. DNA of the CDR3: TGCAGCGTTGAACCCCAGGACCACTATGGCTACACCTTC. It specifies CSVEPQDHYGYTF.

The V and J genes are TRBV30 and TRBJ2-5; no definite D call. CDR3 length: 14 amino acids. CDR1 GTSNPN and CDR2 SVGIG come from the germline V gene (reference sequence). V was pared by 0 bases and J by 5 bases, with 13 bases between. The CDR3 DNA sequence: TGTGCCTGGAGTGTACTTAGGTTTGTCGAGACCCAGTACTTC. Amino acids: CAWSVLRFVETQYF.

Here the CDR3 DNA reads TGTGCCAGCAGCGACGGGACACGGAGCTACAATGAGCAGTTCTTC. Protein sequence: CASSDGTRSYNEQFF. The chain carries TRBV7-9 and TRBJ2-1, with a possible D match to TRBD1 (6 bases). Germline V lookup: CDR1 SEHNR, CDR2 FQNEAQ (reference sequence). With 5 bases removed from V and 3 bases from J, the gap between germline ends came to 14 bases. The CDR3 loop spans 15 amino acids.

This clonotype was picked up one time. The chain couples TRBV2 to TRBJ2-2; perhaps TRBD1 as D (6 bases). The V gene's germline CDR1 is SNHLY and CDR2 FYNNEI. Trimming removed 6 bases from V and 6 bases from J, with 17 bases in between. There are 15 residues in the CDR3. CDR3 amino acids: CASSVSTGIAGELFF. CDR3 sequence (DNA): TGTGCCAGCAGCGTCTCTACAGGGATCGCCGGGGAGCTGTTTTTT.

The chain couples TRBV9 to TRBJ2-1, with 8 bases matching TRBD1. This CDR3 spans 15 amino acids. V lost 5 bases to trimming and J lost 6 bases; unmatched junction nucleotides: 10. Germline lookup yields CDR1 SGDLS and CDR2 YYNGEE. The CDR3 loop is CASSLSRQGSNEQFF. The CDR3 nucleotides are TGTGCCAGCAGTCTAAGTCGACAGGGGAGCAATGAGCAGTTCTTC. Variable domain in full (rest from reference TRBV9 and TRBJ2-1): DSGVTQTPKHLITATGQRVTLRCSPRSGDLSVYWYQQSLDQGLQFLIQYYNGEERAKGNILERFSAQQFPDLHSELNLSSLELGDSALYFCASSLSRQGSNEQFFGPGTRLTVL.

V and J are TRBV7-8 and TRBJ2-3; D is ambiguous. The CDR3 length is 17 residues. Germline V gene lookup returns CDR1 SGHVS and CDR2 FQNEAQ. V lost 5 bases and J lost 0, with 18 bases in between. CDR3 coding DNA: TGTGCCAGCAGCCTGAGATCAGGTTCCACTAGCACAGATACGCAGTATTTT. Its translation: CASSLRSGSTSTDTQYF.

This clonotype has a handful of counts. The CDR3 DNA follows: TGTGCCAGCAGTTGGGGAGGGGGTTACGAGCAGTACTTC. Its translation is CASSWGGGYEQYF. The chain joins TRBV27 to TRBJ2-7, with D possibly matching TRBD2 (7 bases). CDR1 is MNHEY, CDR2 SMNVEV, per germline (reference sequence). The CDR3 consists of 13 residues. Trimming took 4 bases from V and 4 from J, leaving 11 bases between them.

The rearrangement links TRBV10-3 to TRBJ1-1; the D is unclear. In germline, CDR1 is ENHRY, CDR2 SYGVKD. V lost 0 bases and J 1 base, leaving 6 bases between the germline ends. CDR3 size: 14 residues. The CDR3 sequence: CAISESGRNTEAFF. The CDR3 nucleotides are TGTGCCATCAGTGAGTCGGGGAGGAACACTGAAGCTTTCTTT.

The rearrangement uses TRBV20-1 and TRBJ1-2; the D gene is possibly TRBD1 (5 bases). Germline V CDR1 and CDR2: DFQATT, SNEGSKA (reference sequence). With 0 bases removed from V and 8 bases from J, the gap between germline ends came to 13 bases. The CDR3 has 13 amino acids. CDR3 sequence: CSARDMGGWGYTF. In DNA form, the CDR3 reads TGCAGTGCTAGAGATATGGGGGGATGGGGCTACACCTTC.

In its sample, this clonotype was seen a few times. Written as DNA, the CDR3 is TGTGCCAGCAGTTGGGACATCAGCTCCTACGAGCAGTACTTC. Encoded protein: CASSWDISSYEQYF. The chain uses TRBV6-1 and TRBJ2-7; the D gene is possibly TRBD1 (6 bases). V was clipped by 5 bases and J by 0 bases, with 11 bases between them. Germline CDR1 reads MNHNS; CDR2 reads SASEGT. The CDR3 contains 14 residues.

J is TRBJ2-1 and V is TRBV29-1; tentative D call: TRBD2 (6 bases). V was clipped by 3 bases and J by 5 bases, with 14 bases between them. This CDR3 comprises 14 residues. Germline V gene sequence: CDR1 SQVTM, CDR2 ANQGSEA. The CDR3 nucleotides are TGCAGCGTTGATTCGGGGGATCGGCACAATGAGCAGTTCTTC. The encoded protein is CSVDSGDRHNEQFF.

The DNA of the CDR3 is TGTGCCAGTTCGGAAGGGCATCCTCGCACAGATACGCAGTATTTT. This gives the protein CASSEGHPRTDTQYF. This chain joins TRBV27 and TRBJ2-3; D uncertain. Trimming removed 9 bases at V and 1 base at J, with 17 bases between. This CDR3 contains 15 residues. Germline V lookup: CDR1 MNHEY, CDR2 SMNVEV (reference sequence).

This chain joins TRBV20-1 and TRBJ1-1; D is uncertain. Trimming stripped 8 bases from V and 7 bases from J, with 20 bases between. The CDR3 length is 13 residues. CDR1 DFQATT and CDR2 SNEGSKA come from the germline V gene (reference sequence). The CDR3 here is CSLPGGNGYEAFF. The CDR3 DNA sequence: TGCAGTCTTCCGGGCGGGAACGGCTATGAAGCTTTCTTT.

The rearrangement joins TRBV9 to TRBJ1-2; D not certain. The V end was cut by 5 bases, the J end by 3 bases, with 11 bases between. Germline CDR1 and CDR2: SGDLS and YYNGEE. There are 13 residues in the CDR3. The CDR3 bases are TGTGCCAGCAGTTCGGGCGGTGACTATGGCTACACCTTC. Protein: CASSSGGDYGYTF.

V usage is TRBV19 and J usage is TRBJ2-7; possible D gene TRBD2, 5 bases. Germline values: CDR1 LNHDA, CDR2 SQIVND (reference sequence). The CDR3 is made up of 13 amino acids. V shed 8 bases and J shed 1 base, with 12 bases lying between them. CDR3 sequence (DNA): TGTGCCAGTGGGAGTGGAAGGTCCTACGAGCAGTACTTC. It encodes CASGSGRSYEQYF.